The text below deals with one T cell receptor (beta chain). The antigen remains unidentified. Given a much more abundant clone one base away, this may be a read error. Other DNA sequences from this sample encode an identical CDR3 as well. The record originates from a study of shared clonotypes between healthy human individuals. Study-wide findings and caveats: Estimated richness was generally greater in naive than memory subsets. In having few donors, the study represented limited genetic and exposure-history diversity.

The germline gives CDR1 MGHDK, CDR2 SYGVNS. The V end lost 7 bases, the J end lost 1 base, and 11 bases lay between the germline ends. The CDR3 contains 14 residues. Sequencing was performed with immunoSEQ multiplex PCR; in TCRdb, only in-frame clones are kept and a portion is missing. The table has around 990,000 clones, roughly 80% seen once. Sample: memory CD4+ T cells from PBMCs. This sample's subset: CD45RA-negative fraction. The sequence derives from a man between 18 and 35 years old in good health. Some clones in this sample may be carry-over from other donors' samples. V is TRBV25-1 and J is TRBJ1-5; no clear D. The CDR3 protein is CASNPGTSNQPQHF. The CDR3 nucleotides read TGTGCCAGCAATCCCGGAACCAGCAATCAGCCCCAGCATTTT.